Listed here are 12 T cell receptor beta chains from one sample, sequenced in a study of blood T cell repertoires in COVID-19. Profiled with immunoSEQ multiplex PCR; TCRdb holds only in-frame clones, not every one. In the table there are 200,000 to 300,000 clones, about 88% of which are singletons. Sequenced input: peripheral blood. These receptors were taken from a woman aged 40-49 years who had recovered from COVID-19.

This clone was detected only a few times. The rearrangement links TRBV7-3 to TRBJ2-3; TRBD2 matches 8 bases. This CDR3 comprises 14 residues. The germline V gene encodes CDR1 SGHTA and CDR2 FQGTGA. Unmatched junction bases numbered 6, after V lost 4 bases and J lost 6 bases. The CDR3 DNA follows: TGTGCCAGCAGCTCCCCCCGGGAGGGGGATACGCAGTATTTT. Its protein is CASSSPREGDTQYF.

The rearrangement uses TRBV5-4 and TRBJ1-6; 10 nucleotides agree with TRBD1. The CDR3 consists of 15 residues. Per germline, CDR1 SGHNT and CDR2 YYREEE (reference sequence). V lost 7 bases and J lost 7; bases outside the gene matches: 8. In DNA, the CDR3 is TGTGCCAGCCGGATGACAGGGGGCCAAAATTCACCCCTCCACTTT. Protein: CASRMTGGQNSPLHF.

The rearrangement joins TRBV30 to TRBJ2-1; TRBD2 matches 9 bases. With 2 bases clipped from V and 10 bases from J, the junction kept 6 bases outside the gene matches. Germline CDR1 is GTSNPN and CDR2 is SVGIG (reference sequence). CDR3 length: 13 residues. DNA of the CDR3: TGTGCCTGGAGTCCCGGGACTAGCAGGGAGCAGTTCTTC. Encoded protein: CAWSPGTSREQFF. Complete variable domain (other parts from reference TRBV30 and TRBJ2-1): SQTIHQWPATLVQPVGSPLSLECTVEGTSNPNLYWYRQAAGRGLQLLFYSVGIGQISSEVPQNLSASRPQDRQFILSSKKLLLSDSGFYLCAWSPGTSREQFFGPGTRLTVL.

This CDR3 is CASSPPSAGGTEAFF. The CDR3 DNA follows: TGTGCCAGCTCACCACCCTCAGCGGGCGGCACTGAAGCTTTCTTT. The chain employs TRBV18 and TRBJ1-1; D gene unclear. The length of the CDR3 is 15 residues. The V gene lost 0 bases and the J gene lost 4 bases, with 12 bases spanning the gap. In germline, CDR1 is KGHSH, CDR2 LQKENI.

The chain recombines TRBV28 with TRBJ2-2; 8 bases are a match to TRBD2. Trimming at V came to 3 bases and at J to 5 bases, leaving 11 bases not matched to a gene. Germline V lookup: CDR1 MDHEN, CDR2 SYDVKM. The CDR3 runs to 17 residues. CDR3 DNA: TGTGCCAGCAGTTTCCCGGCCAGCGGGAGTGGGACCGGGGAGCTGTTTTTT. Encoded protein: CASSFPASGSGTGELFF.

This chain connects TRBV28 to TRBJ1-5; unclear D gene. This CDR3 is 12 amino acids long. The germline CDR1 and CDR2 sequences are MDHEN and SYDVKM. V was clipped by 8 bases and J by 7 bases, with 12 bases between them. The CDR3 loop is CASGPRGQPQHF. The CDR3 DNA is TGTGCCAGCGGCCCCCGGGGACAGCCCCAGCATTTT.

V gene TRBV30 combines with J gene TRBJ2-5; D possibly corresponds to TRBD2 (5 bases). The germline CDR1 and CDR2 sequences are GTSNPN and SVGIG (reference sequence). The CDR3 covers 17 residues. V was trimmed by 1 base and J by 5 bases, leaving 23 bases between them. CDR3 protein: CAWSDKGEPNWRETQYF. In DNA form, the CDR3 reads TGTGCCTGGAGTGACAAGGGAGAACCGAATTGGAGGGAGACCCAGTACTTC. The variable domain in full, with the rest retrieved from reference TRBV30 and TRBJ2-5, is SQTIHQWPATLVQPVGSPLSLECTVEGTSNPNLYWYRQAAGRGLQLLFYSVGIGQISSEVPQNLSASRPQDRQFILSSKKLLLSDSGFYLCAWSDKGEPNWRETQYFGPGTRLLVL.

The rearrangement joins TRBV27 to TRBJ1-5, with a weak D call TRBD1 (5 bases). Per the germline V gene, CDR1 is MNHEY and CDR2 is SMNVEV (reference sequence). The CDR3 consists of 15 residues. V gave up 7 bases and J gave up 7 bases, with 20 bases separating them. Written as DNA, the CDR3 is TGTGCCAGCACCCTTGTTTTCGGGGGGAAGCAGCCCCAGCATTTT. Translated, it gives CASTLVFGGKQPQHF.

This chain links TRBV24-1 with TRBJ2-3; D perhaps matches TRBD1 (5 bases). Deletions cut 2 bases from V and 1 base from J, with 21 bases between. Germline CDR1 reads KGHDR; CDR2 reads SFDVKD. This CDR3 is 19 amino acids long. The CDR3 coding sequence is TGTGCCACCAGTGATTCCCCAGGGCAGGCCCCGTCGGGCACAGATACGCAGTATTTT. This translates into CATSDSPGQAPSGTDTQYF.

The DNA of the CDR3 is TGTGCCAGCAGTTTCCGGGCAGGGACTAATGAAAAACTGTTTTTT. Translation: CASSFRAGTNEKLFF. The chain has TRBV27 and TRBJ1-4; maybe TRBD1 (5 bases). Germline V gene data show CDR1 as MNHEY and CDR2 as SMNVEV (reference sequence). The CDR3 is 15 residues long. V lost 3 bases and J 2 bases, leaving 10 bases between the germline ends.

CDR3 coding DNA: TGTGCCAGCAGCCAAGGACAGTGGGTAGGTTCACCCCTCCACTTT. This translates into CASSQGQWVGSPLHF. The chain has TRBV7-8 and TRBJ1-6; TRBD1 might be the D (6 bases). Germline CDR1 SGHVS, CDR2 FQNEAQ. Between the trimmed V and J ends, which lost 5 bases and 9 bases, there was a span of 17 bases. CDR3 size: 15 residues. Variable domain in full (rest from reference TRBV7-8 and TRBJ1-6): GAGVSQSPRYKVAKRGQDVALRCDPISGHVSLFWYQQALGQGPEFLTYFQNEAQLDKSGLPSDRFFAERPEGSVSTLKIQRTQQEDSAVYLCASSQGQWVGSPLHFGNGTRLTVT.

The chain recombines TRBV19 with TRBJ1-3, with 7 bases identical to TRBD1. Trimming at V came to 3 bases and at J to 3 bases, leaving 5 bases not matched to a gene. The CDR3 runs 15 residues. The germline V gene encodes CDR1 LNHDA and CDR2 SQIVND (reference sequence). Here the CDR3 reads CASSIAGTVGNTIYF. As DNA, the CDR3 is TGTGCCAGTAGTATTGCCGGGACAGTTGGAAACACCATATATTTT.